This record looks at one T cell receptor beta chain sequence and its context. The CDR3 has 17 residues. CDR1 and CDR2 (germline): MGHRA, YSYEKL. Trimming stripped 0 bases from V and 2 bases from J, with 15 bases between. This sample was included in a study of blood T cells in healthy people across ages. Using a J-beta primer mix together with a sample-barcoded 5' primer, a second PCR was run for roughly 6 to 11 cycles. Unique molecular identifiers of 12 random nucleotides labeled each cDNA. TCRdb used MiXCR to reprocess the 5' RACE reads, holding one entry per CDR3 protein. The table has nearly 1 million distinct CDR3 sequences, around 54% seen once. Donors each provided 8 to 10 milliliters of peripheral blood. Researchers isolated at least 6.5 million PBMCs per sample.

The TCR sequence derives from a woman in her sixties or seventies in good health. The sequenced sample consisted of blood. V gene TRBV4-1 combines with J gene TRBJ2-3, with D perhaps matching TRBD2 (6 bases). Written as DNA, the CDR3 is TGCGCCAGCAGCCAAGATAAGGGACTCCCATACACAGATACGCAGTATTTT. Its translation is CASSQDKGLPYTDTQYF.